These 4 T cell receptor beta chains came from one sample sequenced in a study of cytomegalovirus exposure and HLA in healthy donors (dated by TCRdb to the late 2010s). Library method: the immunoSEQ multiplex PCR assay. For the multiplex PCR, a mixture combining 60 forward primers for TCR Vbeta segments and 13 reverse primers for TCR Jbeta segments was used. The table was pulled from immuneACCESS by TCRdb, which kept in-frame rearrangements only. Such tables lose some clones; where checked, under half of the loss comes from unresolved V genes, and the rest has no known cause. This sample is represented by over 100,000 clones; 70% to 75% of them were singletons. The top ten clones comprise around 7.2% of the sample. Sequenced input: PBMCs. The receptors originated from a male donor in good health and CMV-seronegative.

V gene TRBV4-3 combines with J gene TRBJ2-7; weak D call: TRBD1 (6 bases). The CDR3 spans 16 residues. Trimming stripped 5 bases from V and 1 base from J, with 18 bases between. Germline CDR1 reads LGHNA; CDR2 reads YSLEER. CDR3 in DNA: TGCGCCAGCAGCGCTTACCGGGACACCTCATCCTACGAGCAGTACTTC. This encodes CASSAYRDTSSYEQYF.

The chain's CDR3 is CASSSTNTQYF. In DNA, the CDR3 is TGTGCCAGCAGCTCTACGAATACGCAGTATTTT. V usage is TRBV7-2 and J usage is TRBJ2-3; D is ambiguous. Trimming left V 4 bases short and J 7 bases short, with 6 bases between. The germline CDR1 and CDR2 sequences are SGHTA and FQGNSA. The CDR3 has 11 amino acids. The variable domain in full, completed from reference TRBV7-2 and TRBJ2-3, reads GAGVSQSPSNKVTEKGKDVELRCDPISGHTALYWYRQSLGQGLEFLIYFQGNSAPDKSGLPSDRFSAERTGGSVSTLTIQRTQQEDSAVYLCASSSTNTQYFGPGTRLTVL.

The V and J genes are TRBV18 and TRBJ2-2, with 15 positions matching TRBD2. Germline lookup yields CDR1 KGHSH and CDR2 LQKENI. Unmatched junction bases numbered 1, after V lost 5 bases and J lost 0 bases. This CDR3 has 17 residues. CDR3 region: CASSGLAGGANTGELFF. CDR3 nucleotides: TGTGCCAGCTCAGGACTAGCGGGAGGGGCGAACACCGGGGAGCTGTTTTTT.

The genes are TRBV4-3 and TRBJ2-7, with D tentatively TRBD2 (6 bases). The CDR3 has 16 amino acids. Germline CDR1 LGHNA, CDR2 YSLEER. Between the trimmed V and J ends, which lost 0 bases and 3 bases, there was a span of 15 bases. This CDR3 reads CASSQDWEGEDYEQYF. The CDR3 region has the DNA TGCGCCAGCAGCCAAGATTGGGAAGGGGAGGACTACGAGCAGTACTTC.